The clone carrying this TCR beta chain has a handful of counts. Its cognate antigen is unknown. The source of the sample is a study of blood T cells in healthy people across ages. General study points: A greater number of naive CD4+ cells and higher diversity distinguished long-lived donors from aged donors.

The CDR3 spans 15 residues. The germline V gene encodes CDR1 SGHTA and CDR2 FQGTGA. The V gene lost 5 bases and the J gene lost 2 bases, with 12 bases spanning the gap. A second roughly 6 to 12 cycle PCR used barcoded and J-beta primers. TCRdb analysed the 5' RACE reads with MiXCR anew, one entry per CDR3 protein. This table holds fewer than 800,000 distinct CDR3 sequences, about 34% found once. This TCR derives from an elderly woman in good health. The chain is built from TRBV7-3 and TRBJ2-2; TRBD1 is a possible D gene (6 bases). The source material was blood. The CDR3 here is CASSQDRRNTGELFF. The CDR3 DNA reads as TGTGCCAGCAGCCAAGACAGGCGAAACACCGGGGAGCTGTTTTTT.